A single sample gave rise to the 29 T cell receptor beta chains below, sequenced in a study of vaccination and CD4 T cells after COVID-19. An Oncomine TCR Beta short-read assay was used to sequence the DNA from cultured CD4+ T cells. TCRdb re-called the PCR reads through MiXCR, storing one row per CDR3 protein. The repertoire has 15,000 or so distinct CDR3 sequences, less than 75% of them found once; the top ten carry over 15%. Treatment denoted: roughly 10-day PBMC culture with coronavirus spike peptide pools or control peptides (ViraFEST assay). What these receptors recognize is not known. The sequencing input was CD4+ T cells from blood, cultured in vitro. The receptor set was obtained from a human donor who had recovered from COVID-19.

This clonotype was counted between two and nine times. The chain links TRBV5-1 to TRBJ1-2; weak D call: TRBD1 (6 bases). Germline CDR1 reads SGHRS; CDR2 reads YFSETQ. With 4 bases removed from V and 7 bases from J, the gap between germline ends came to 20 bases. This CDR3 contains 15 residues. In DNA, the CDR3 is TGCGCCAGCAGCGATCCGGGACGGGGGCGCGTTGGCTACACCTTC. Protein product: CASSDPGRGRVGYTF.

In this sample, this clonotype turned up a few times. V gene TRBV5-5 combines with J gene TRBJ2-5; maybe TRBD2 (6 bases). Germline V gene sequence: CDR1 SGHKS, CDR2 YYEKEE (reference sequence). The CDR3 has 16 residues. With 5 bases removed from V and 2 bases from J, the gap between germline ends came to 19 bases. The CDR3 sequence: CASRVGSGSGQETQYF. The CDR3 DNA is TGTGCCAGCAGGGTGGGATCCGGTAGCGGTCAAGAGACCCAGTACTTC.

The table lists this clonotype with a count of one. The chain employs TRBV6-1 and TRBJ1-5; D may be TRBD1 (5 bases). The CDR3 covers 14 residues. V lost 5 bases and J lost 2, with 10 bases in between. CDR1 and CDR2 (germline): MNHNS, SASEGT. The CDR3 DNA is TGTGCCAGCAGTCACCAAGGGGGCAATCAGCCCCAGCATTTT. It translates to CASSHQGGNQPQHF.

This clonotype was detected only a few times. This chain uses TRBV30 with TRBJ1-2; D possibly corresponds to TRBD1 (6 bases). The V end was cut by 0 bases, the J end by 0 bases, with 8 bases between. CDR1 GTSNPN and CDR2 SVGIG come from the germline V gene (reference sequence). CDR3 size: 14 residues. CDR3: CAWSVRQANYGYTF. The CDR3 bases are TGTGCCTGGAGTGTACGACAGGCTAACTATGGCTACACCTTC.

The rearrangement links TRBV20-1 to TRBJ2-5; 10 nucleotides match TRBD2. Trimming cost V 4 bases and J 2 bases; bases outside gene matches: 7. The CDR3 length is 15 residues. CDR1 is DFQATT, CDR2 SNEGSKA, per germline (reference sequence). CDR3: CSATPWTSGQETQYF. CDR3 nucleotides: TGCAGTGCTACTCCCTGGACTAGCGGACAAGAGACCCAGTACTTC.

The chain combines TRBV6-5 with TRBJ2-3; TRBD2 matches 7 bases. CDR3 size: 16 residues. CDR1 is MNHEY and CDR2 is SVGAGI in the germline V gene. With 0 bases clipped from V and 9 bases from J, the junction kept 12 bases outside the gene matches. This CDR3 is CASSYSTRERGVTQYF. CDR3 bases: TGTGCCAGCAGTTACTCGACACGGGAGCGGGGCGTGACGCAGTATTTT.

The chain carries TRBV28 and TRBJ1-3; TRBD1 aligns across 7 bases. CDR3 length equals 16 residues. V lost 5 bases and J lost 4; bases outside the gene matches: 11. Germline lookup yields CDR1 MDHEN and CDR2 SYDVKM. Written as DNA, the CDR3 is TGTGCCAGCAGTATTCCATCGGGACAGAAGGGAAACACCATATATTTT. This sequence encodes CASSIPSGQKGNTIYF.

V gene TRBV18 combines with J gene TRBJ1-2; perhaps TRBD1 as D (5 bases). The CDR3 runs to 15 residues. CDR1 KGHSH and CDR2 LQKENI come from the germline V gene. V lost 3 bases, J lost 8 bases, and 19 bases lay in between. CDR3 coding DNA: TGTGCCAGCTCACCGGGTCGGGGGGGTCTGAGAGGCTACACCTTC. Translation gives CASSPGRGGLRGYTF. The full variable domain, rest sourced from reference TRBV18 and TRBJ1-2, is NAGVMQNPRHLVRRRGQEARLRCSPMKGHSHVYWYRQLPEEGLKFMVYLQKENIIDESGMPKERFSAEFPKEGPSILRIQQVVRGDSAAYFCASSPGRGGLRGYTFGSGTRLTVV.

This chain uses TRBV7-2 with TRBJ1-1; a possible D gene is TRBD1 (6 bases). V shed 5 bases and J shed 11 bases, with 18 bases lying between them. Germline V gene data show CDR1 as SGHTA and CDR2 as FQGNSA. This CDR3 region has 13 residues. CDR3 in DNA: TGTGCCAGCAGCCTCAGGGGAAGTGGCGCGGCTTTCTTT. It specifies CASSLRGSGAAFF.

This clonotype has only one observation. The J gene is TRBJ2-1, the V gene TRBV7-2; the D gene is possibly TRBD2 (7 bases). The CDR3 consists of 14 residues. With 5 bases removed from V and 6 bases from J, the gap between germline ends came to 14 bases. Germline lookup yields CDR1 SGHTA and CDR2 FQGNSA. In nucleotides, the CDR3 is TGTGCCAGCAGCGCCCGGGGGGCCGGCAATGAGCAGTTCTTC. Its protein product is CASSARGAGNEQFF.

This rearrangement joins TRBV28 to TRBJ1-6; no definite D call. The CDR3 length is 14 residues. V gave up 2 bases and J gave up 4 bases, with 6 bases separating them. Per the germline V gene, CDR1 is MDHEN and CDR2 is SYDVKM. The DNA of the CDR3 is TGTGCCAGCAGTTTAAGCGAGTATAATTCACCCCTCCACTTT. This gives the protein CASSLSEYNSPLHF. Supplemented by reference TRBV28 and TRBJ1-6, the full variable domain reads DVKVTQSSRYLVKRTGEKVFLECVQDMDHENMFWYRQDPGLGLRLIYFSYDVKMKEKGDIPEGYSVSREKKERFSLILESASTNQTSMYLCASSLSEYNSPLHFGNGTRLTVT.

In its sample, this clonotype was seen a few times. The rearrangement joins TRBV20-1 to TRBJ2-1; the D is unclear. The CDR3 covers 15 residues. Germline-derived CDR1 and CDR2 are DFQATT and SNEGSKA (reference sequence). Deletions cut 3 bases from V and 0 bases from J, with 12 bases between. CDR3 in DNA: TGCAGTGCTAGTGGTGCAAAGAGCTCCTACAATGAGCAGTTCTTC. Residues: CSASGAKSSYNEQFF.

The chain employs TRBV19 and TRBJ1-5, with D perhaps matching TRBD1 (5 bases). Germline V CDR1 and CDR2: LNHDA, SQIVND (reference sequence). Trimming took 4 bases from V and 2 from J, leaving 21 bases between them. This CDR3 region has 18 residues. CDR3 sequence: CASSRELGGRVGNQPQHF. The CDR3 DNA follows: TGTGCCAGTAGTAGGGAGCTTGGGGGAAGGGTTGGCAATCAGCCCCAGCATTTT.

This clonotype was counted only a few times. The chain recombines TRBV28 with TRBJ1-2; 8 bases are shared with TRBD1. Germline values: CDR1 MDHEN, CDR2 SYDVKM. Trimming took 3 bases from V and 4 from J; bases not matched to a gene: 4. The CDR3 contains 14 residues. DNA of the CDR3: TGTGCCAGCAGTTTTGCAGGGGGCGTCTATGGCTACACCTTC. Translating gives CASSFAGGVYGYTF.

This clonotype counts as medium-sized. The J gene is TRBJ2-5, the V gene TRBV18; 7 bases are a match to TRBD1. The germline CDR1 and CDR2 sequences are KGHSH and LQKENI. This CDR3 region has 15 residues. V was pared by 4 bases and J by 1 base, with 6 bases of the junction left unmatched. The DNA of the CDR3 is TGTGCCAGCTCACGAGGGACAGACCTCCAAGAGACCCAGTACTTC. Amino acids: CASSRGTDLQETQYF.

The chain is built from TRBV15 and TRBJ2-4; D remains unclear. The CDR3 totals 18 residues. The germline gives CDR1 LNHNV, CDR2 YYDKDF (reference sequence). Trimming took off 1 base at V and 0 bases at J, with 16 bases between the two ends. The CDR3 is CATSRGTDVLLAKNIQYF. As DNA, the CDR3 is TGTGCCACCAGCAGAGGTACAGACGTTCTATTAGCCAAAAACATTCAGTACTTC.

The chain carries TRBV15 and TRBJ2-5; D ambiguous. From germline, CDR1 is LNHNV and CDR2 YYDKDF (reference sequence). The CDR3 is made up of 13 amino acids. Trimming removed 0 bases at V and 7 bases at J, with 9 bases between. The CDR3 DNA follows: TGTGCCACCAGCAGAGAAGTAGAGGCGACCCAGTACTTC. Translating it yields CATSREVEATQYF.

This clonotype came up a few times. The V and J genes are TRBV19 and TRBJ1-5; D might be TRBD1 (5 bases). V lost 5 bases, J lost 2 bases, and 16 bases lay in between. This CDR3 is built from 16 residues. The germline gives CDR1 LNHDA, CDR2 SQIVND (reference sequence). The CDR3 sequence is CASSGGQGSGNQPQHF. CDR3 DNA sequence: TGTGCCAGTAGTGGAGGTCAGGGTTCGGGCAATCAGCCCCAGCATTTT.

This clonotype has more than one count but fewer than ten. The DNA of the CDR3 is TGTGCCAGCAGTGAAGCGGGAGGGCCTTTTGATACGCAGTATTTT. This encodes CASSEAGGPFDTQYF. The chain carries TRBV6-1 and TRBJ2-3, with 7 nucleotides matching TRBD2. V shed 0 bases, J shed 6 bases, and the junction held 6 bases outside the gene matches. Germline-derived CDR1 and CDR2 are MNHNS and SASEGT. This CDR3 is built from 15 residues.

The rearrangement uses TRBV24-1 and TRBJ1-5; D gene ambiguous. This CDR3 spans 12 amino acids. The V end lost 5 bases, the J end lost 4 bases, and 5 bases lay between the germline ends. Germline lookup yields CDR1 KGHDR and CDR2 SFDVKD. The CDR3 sequence: CATSGLNQPQHF. The CDR3 DNA sequence: TGTGCCACCAGTGGTTTAAATCAGCCCCAGCATTTT.

The rearrangement joins TRBV7-2 to TRBJ1-3; TRBD1 agrees at 7 bases. The CDR3 has 13 amino acids. Trimming cost V 10 bases and J 8 bases; bases outside gene matches: 11. Germline CDR1 and CDR2: SGHTA and FQGNSA. For the CDR3, the DNA is TGTGCCACCGCACAGGGGCCTGAAGACACCATATATTTT. As protein: CATAQGPEDTIYF.

V and J are TRBV15 and TRBJ2-6; D not certain. The CDR3 runs 13 residues. V was trimmed by 8 bases and J by 0 bases, leaving 5 bases between them. CDR1 is LNHNV and CDR2 is YYDKDF in the germline V gene (reference sequence). The CDR3 region has the DNA TGTGCCACCCGGTTCTCTGGGGCCAACGTCCTGACTTTC. It yields the protein CATRFSGANVLTF.

This rearrangement joins TRBV27 to TRBJ2-1; D ambiguous. The germline V and J ends were trimmed by 0 bases and 16 bases, with 16 bases remaining between them. Germline V gene lookup returns CDR1 MNHEY and CDR2 SMNVEV (reference sequence). The CDR3 covers 13 residues. The CDR3 region has the DNA TGTGCCAGCAGTTTATCGTGGAAGGGAAAGGTTTTCTTC. Its protein is CASSLSWKGKVFF.

The rearrangement uses TRBV19 and TRBJ2-5; the match to TRBD1 covers 9 bases. The V and J ends lost 8 bases and 5 bases, in that order; junction bases with no gene match: 9. CDR1 and CDR2 from the germline V gene are LNHDA and SQIVND (reference sequence). This CDR3 is 14 amino acids long. CDR3 nucleotide sequence: TGTGCCAGTTCTTGGACAGGGGCTAGGGAGACCCAGTACTTC. Encoded protein: CASSWTGARETQYF.

The chain links TRBV20-1 to TRBJ1-3; 9 bases map to TRBD1. This CDR3 contains 15 residues. CDR1 is DFQATT, CDR2 SNEGSKA, per germline (reference sequence). With 6 bases clipped from V and 6 bases from J, the junction kept 12 bases outside the gene matches. DNA of the CDR3: TGCAGTGCCAACAACCCGGGACAGGGACAAAACACCATATATTTT. It translates to CSANNPGQGQNTIYF.

The CDR3 region is CATSDLLGALCGYTF. CDR3 in DNA: TGTGCCACCAGTGATTTGCTGGGGGCGCTATGCGGCTACACCTTC. The J gene is TRBJ1-2, the V gene TRBV24-1, with D possibly being TRBD1 (6 bases). Germline V gene sequence: CDR1 KGHDR, CDR2 SFDVKD. This CDR3 contains 15 residues. Trimming cost V 0 bases and J 8 bases, with 15 bases left between them.

A few counts support this clonotype. The chain employs TRBV20-1 and TRBJ2-3, with D perhaps matching TRBD2 (6 bases). Germline values: CDR1 DFQATT, CDR2 SNEGSKA (reference sequence). V was clipped by 8 bases and J by 7 bases, with 22 bases between them. The CDR3 length is 14 residues. CDR3 in amino acids: CSSQAGSTHNTQYF. As DNA, the CDR3 is TGCAGTTCCCAAGCGGGTTCCACACACAATACGCAGTATTTT.

The chain combines TRBV19 with TRBJ1-1; D perhaps matches TRBD1 (5 bases). CDR3 length equals 17 residues. The V and J ends lost 3 bases and 4 bases respectively, with 21 bases between them. Germline V gene sequence: CDR1 LNHDA, CDR2 SQIVND (reference sequence). CDR3: CASSIRQAGLIGTEAFF. The CDR3 coding sequence is TGTGCCAGTAGTATTAGGCAGGCAGGGTTGATTGGCACTGAAGCTTTCTTT.

V and J are TRBV5-1 and TRBJ2-5; 9 nucleotides agree with TRBD2. The CDR3 sequence is 13 residues long. Germline assignment: CDR1 SGHRS and CDR2 YFSETQ. Germline trimming cut 3 bases from V and 7 bases from J; bases unmatched to any gene: 4. As DNA, the CDR3 is TGCGCCAGCAGCTGGACTAGCGAGGGGACCCAGTACTTC. Its translation is CASSWTSEGTQYF.